This is a list of T cell receptor beta chains from one sample in a study of shared clonotypes between healthy human individuals. The data were produced by immunoSEQ multiplex PCR, yet TCRdb's version contains in-frame clones alone and is incomplete. Altogether some 2 million clones are present, about 95% being singletons, with the ten largest covering roughly 1%. What was sequenced was naive CD8+ T cells sorted from blood. These receptors originate from a man between 18 and 35 years old in good health. Each CDR3 is given with its conserved first and last residue. A D gene is named only where the DNA matches it firmly. For some rows the clone size is stated as once, few or many, or as a class when expanded; others skip it.

NA,TRBJ1-5,TRBD1,TRBV2,TGTGCCAGCAGTGAGTTGCAGGGGGGGTATAGCAATCAGCCCCAGCATTTT,CASSELQGGYSNQPQHF
NA,TRBJ2-7,NA,TRBV4-3,TGCGCCAGCAGCCAAGAGGTGTTGTACGAGCAGTACTTC,CASSQEVLYEQYF
NA,TRBJ2-5,TRBD2,TRBV6-5,TGTGCCAGCAGTCCACAGGCGGGGGGGTCTCAGTACTTC,CASSPQAGGSQYF
NA,TRBJ2-3,TRBD2,TRBV13,TGTGCCAGCAGCCCTGGACTAGCGGGGAACACAGATACGCAGTATTTT,CASSPGLAGNTDTQYF
NA,TRBJ1-1,NA,TRBV7-2,TGTGCCAGCAGCTTAGATCCCCGAGGGTCCCTAGCTGAAGCTTTCTTT,CASSLDPRGSLAEAFF
NA,TRBJ2-7,NA,TRBV19,TGTGCCAGTAGACTGGAGGAGGGTGGCTACGAGCAGTACTTC,CASRLEEGGYEQYF
NA,TRBJ2-7,NA,TRBV6-5,TGTGCCAGCAGTTCGGGGTTAGGGTCCTACGAGCAGTACTTC,CASSSGLGSYEQYF
NA,TRBJ2-7,NA,TRBV27,TGTGCCAGCAGTTTCCTGGGGGACGCCTACGAGCAGTACTTC,CASSFLGDAYEQYF
NA,TRBJ2-5,TRBD2,TRBV15,TGTGCCACCAGCAGAGATGGGGCTGGACTAGCGGGAGAACAAGAGACCCAGTACTTC,CATSRDGAGLAGEQETQYF
NA,TRBJ2-3,NA,TRBV7-6,TGTGCCAGCAGTCTAGCTGGTAGCACAGATACGCAGTATTTT,CASSLAGSTDTQYF
NA,TRBJ1-5,NA,TRBV30,TGTGCCTGGAGTGTCATCGGGTTTGATCAGCCCCAGCATTTT,CAWSVIGFDQPQHF
once,TRBJ2-7,TRBD1,TRBV29-1,TGCAGCGTTGCGGGACAGGGATACGAGCAGTACTTC,CSVAGQGYEQYF
NA,TRBJ1-4,NA,TRBV11-2,TGTGCCAGCAGCCCAAGCCTTAAGTTCGTAAAGGCAACTAATGAAAAACTGTTTTTT,CASSPSLKFVKATNEKLFF
NA,TRBJ2-3,NA,TRBV4-1,TGCGCCAGCAGCCAAGACCCGGGATTCACAGATACGCAGTATTTT,CASSQDPGFTDTQYF
NA,TRBJ1-5,NA,TRBV4-1,TGCGCCAGCAGCCAAGTTATCGATCAGCCCCAGCATTTT,CASSQVIDQPQHF
few,TRBJ2-5,NA,TRBV7-9,TGTGCCAGCAGCTCGGAGACCCAGTACTTC,CASSSETQYF
NA,TRBJ2-5,NA,TRBV27,TGTGCCAGCAGTTTCGGACCTACACCAGGGGAGACCCAGTACTTC,CASSFGPTPGETQYF
once,TRBJ2-3,TRBD1,TRBV5-6,TGTGCCAGCAGCGGGGACAGGGAAGCAGATACGCAGTATTTT,CASSGDREADTQYF
NA,TRBJ1-5,NA,TRBV7-8,TGTGCCAGCAGCTCCCGGACAACGGAGCCCCAGCATTTT,CASSSRTTEPQHF
NA,TRBJ2-2,NA,TRBV11-2,TGTGCCAGCAGCTTAGCTGCGGGAATCACCGGGGAGCTGCTTTTT,CASSLAAGITGELLF
NA,TRBJ2-3,NA,TRBV5-4,TGTGCCAGCAGCTTGGCACAGGGGGGGACAGATACGCAGTATTTT,CASSLAQGGTDTQYF
few,TRBJ1-5,NA,TRBV4-1,TGCGCCAGCAGCCCCGGGGCTCAGTCCAATCAGCCCCAGCATTTT,CASSPGAQSNQPQHF
NA,TRBJ1-1,NA,TRBV30,TGTGCCTGGAGCTTAACAGGGAACACTGAAGCTTTCTTT,CAWSLTGNTEAFF
NA,TRBJ2-3,TRBD2,TRBV5-1,TGCGCCAGCAGCTTGGCAAGCGGGGGGGCTACAGATACGCAGTATTTT,CASSLASGGATDTQYF
few,TRBJ1-2,TRBD1,TRBV11-2,TGTGCCAGCAGCTTAGCCCCGGGACAGGGCTATGGCTACACCTTC,CASSLAPGQGYGYTF
NA,TRBJ2-7,NA,TRBV11-3,TGTGCCAGCAGCTTAGATTCGTACGAGCAGTACTTC,CASSLDSYEQYF
NA,TRBJ2-7,TRBD1,TRBV2,TGTGCCAGCAGGTCGGGACAGGCCGTCGAACAGTACTTC,CASRSGQAVEQYF
NA,TRBJ1-5,NA,TRBV2,TGTGCCAGCAGCGCAGTCGGTCAGCCCCAGCATTTT,CASSAVGQPQHF
once,TRBJ2-1,NA,TRBV7-6,TGTGCCAGCAGCTTTTCTCCGGAAGAGCAGTTCTTC,CASSFSPEEQFF
NA,TRBJ1-1,NA,TRBV29-1,TGCAGCGTTGAAGGGACTCGGTTGAACACTGAAGCTTTCTTT,CSVEGTRLNTEAFF
NA,TRBJ2-7,TRBD1,TRBV7-9,TGTGCCAGCAGCGTGGGACAGGGATCCTACGAGCAGTACTTC,CASSVGQGSYEQYF
few,TRBJ1-4,NA,TRBV27,TGTGCCAGCGGAGCCGGGACGGGTCATGAAAAACTGTTTTTT,CASGAGTGHEKLFF
NA,TRBJ2-7,NA,TRBV25-1,TGTGCCAGCAGTGAATACGGCAGCTCCTACGAGCAGTACTTC,CASSEYGSSYEQYF
NA,TRBJ2-6,NA,TRBV2,TGTGCCAGCAGTGAATGGGTATCTGGGGCCAACGTCCTGACTTTC,CASSEWVSGANVLTF
NA,TRBJ2-3,NA,TRBV7-3,TGTGCCAGCAGCGCCCGGGACATAACTAGCACAGATACGCAGTATTTT,CASSARDITSTDTQYF
NA,TRBJ1-4,NA,TRBV5-1,TGCGCCAGCAGCTTGGAGGGCAGGGAGACTAATGAAAAACTGTTTTTT,CASSLEGRETNEKLFF
NA,TRBJ2-2,TRBD1,TRBV2,TGTGCCAGCAGCCAGGACAGGGGGAACACCGGGGAGCTGTTTTTT,CASSQDRGNTGELFF
NA,TRBJ2-7,TRBD1,TRBV27,TGTGCCAGCAGGTCCGGGACAGGGGGACTCCACGAGCAGTACTTC,CASRSGTGGLHEQYF
NA,TRBJ2-1,NA,TRBV27,TGTGCCAGCAGTATCGGGACACCGTACAATGAGCAGTTCTTC,CASSIGTPYNEQFF
NA,TRBJ1-4,NA,TRBV27,TGTGCCAGCAGTTCGAGCTGGGCAGCCCATATAACTAATGAAAAACTGTTTTTT,CASSSSWAAHITNEKLFF
NA,TRBJ2-2,TRBD2,TRBV5-7,TGTGCCAGCAGCTTTACCTTGTGGTTAGCGGGACACACCGGGGAGCTGTTTTTT,CASSFTLWLAGHTGELFF
NA,TRBJ1-6,NA,TRBV7-6,TGTGCCAGCAGCTTAACTAATGCCTATAATTCACCCCTCCACTTT,CASSLTNAYNSPLHF
NA,TRBJ1-2,NA,TRBV27,TGTGCCAGCAGTTTATCGTCGGGAGGCGGCTACACCTTC,CASSLSSGGGYTF
NA,TRBJ2-1,NA,TRBV19,TGTGCCAGTAGTATGATCTTGAGCTCCTACAATGAGCAGTTCTTC,CASSMILSSYNEQFF
NA,TRBJ1-1,NA,TRBV4-3,TGCGCCAGCAGCCAAGAAACAACCCGAGGGGAGAACACTGAAGCTTTCTTT,CASSQETTRGENTEAFF
NA,TRBJ2-3,NA,TRBV10-3,TGTGCCATCATGGGCAGCACTAGCACAGATACGCAGTATTTT,CAIMGSTSTDTQYF
NA,TRBJ2-5,NA,TRBV27,TGTGCCAGCAGCCCCGGGGCCGTAGAGACCCAGTACTTC,CASSPGAVETQYF
NA,TRBJ1-1,NA,TRBV29-1,TGCAGCGTTGCAAAGAACACTGAAGCTTTCTTT,CSVAKNTEAFF
NA,TRBJ2-1,NA,TRBV7-2,TGTGCCAGCAGCTTAGATTTCACCTACAATGAGCAGTTCTTC,CASSLDFTYNEQFF
once,TRBJ1-1,NA,TRBV6-5,TGTGCCAGCAGTTACATGGGCCGGCGAGCTTTCTTT,CASSYMGRRAFF
NA,TRBJ2-7,TRBD2,TRBV20-1,TGCAGTGCTAGCATAGCGGGAGAGCAGTACTTC,CSASIAGEQYF
NA,TRBJ2-7,NA,TRBV29-1,TGCAGCGTCGAAGGGGGGGCGGGATCCTACGAGCAGTACTTC,CSVEGGAGSYEQYF
NA,TRBJ1-2,TRBD1,TRBV7-9,TGTGCCAGCAGCCCCCCCCGTCGGGACAGTAACTATGGCTACACCTTC,CASSPPRRDSNYGYTF
NA,TRBJ2-7,NA,TRBV7-9,TGTGCCAGCAGCTTATCCTGGGGGCTCCTTATACGGGACTCCTACGAGCAGTACTTC,CASSLSWGLLIRDSYEQYF
NA,TRBJ2-1,TRBD2,TRBV4-3,TGCGCCAGCAGCCAAGATAAGGTGAGCGGGAGGGCCTTTGAGCAGTTCTTC,CASSQDKVSGRAFEQFF